A selection of T cell receptor beta chains follows, all from one sample in a study of siplizumab effects on memory and regulatory T cells. The protocol was immunoSEQ multiplex PCR, while the TCRdb copy is restricted to in-frame clones and leaves out a portion. This sample has some 100,000 clones, with 85% to 95% found just once. Material: non-Treg CD4+ T cells sorted from blood. The source is a human donor in good health. CDR3s include the opening cysteine and the closing phenylalanine or tryptophan. A D gene is named only where the DNA matches it firmly. Where a row states a size, it is once, few, many or the class of an expanded clone; other rows omit it.

TRBJ2-7,TRBD1,TRBV7-3,.,CASSPYRDSYEQYF,TGTGCCAGCAGCCCATATAGGGACAGCTACGAGCAGTACTTC
TRBJ2-7,TRBD2,TRBV7-8,.,CASSLRGLAMSSYEQYF,TGTGCCAGCAGCTTAAGGGGACTAGCAATGAGCTCCTACGAGCAGTACTTC
TRBJ1-4,TRBD1,TRBV7-6,.,CASSPGVGTGYEKLFF,TGTGCCAGCAGCCCCGGAGTGGGGACAGGGTATGAAAAACTGTTTTTT
TRBJ2-6,.,TRBV7-3,.,CASSISGTSGANVLTF,TGTGCCAGCAGCATTAGTGGTACCTCTGGGGCCAACGTCCTGACTTTC
TRBJ1-1,TRBD1,TRBV29-1,once,CSGLGQGNTEAFF,TGCAGCGGATTGGGACAGGGGAACACTGAAGCTTTCTTT
TRBJ1-3,TRBD1,TRBV10-3,.,CAISVNRPGQASFISGNTIYF,TGTGCCATCAGTGTTAACCGGCCGGGACAGGCCTCTTTTATCTCTGGAAACACCATATATTTT
TRBJ2-7,.,TRBV9,.,CASSLDTKYEQYF,TGTGCCAGCTCACTAGACACAAAGTACGAGCAGTACTTC
TRBJ2-3,TRBD2,TRBV9,.,CASSADSGRYTDTQYF,TGTGCCAGCAGCGCAGATAGCGGGAGGTACACAGATACGCAGTATTTT
TRBJ1-4,.,TRBV5-1,.,CASSLSSTNEKLFF,TGCGCCAGCAGCTTGTCGTCAACTAATGAAAAACTGTTTTTT
TRBJ2-7,TRBD1,TRBV19,.,CASSLQTGPYEQYF,TGTGCCAGTAGTCTTCAGACAGGGCCCTACGAGCAGTACTTC
TRBJ2-1,TRBD2,TRBV18,.,CASSPQLAGVFNEQFF,TGTGCCAGCTCACCACAGTTAGCGGGAGTCTTCAATGAGCAGTTCTTC
TRBJ2-3,.,TRBV5-1,.,CASSRRDGADTQYF,TGCGCCAGCAGCCGCCGGGACGGGGCAGATACGCAGTATTTT
TRBJ1-2,TRBD1,TRBV6-1,.,CASSKTGVQTYGYTF,TGTGCCAGCAGTAAAACAGGGGTTCAGACCTATGGCTACACCTTC
TRBJ2-2,TRBD1,TRBV7-3,.,CASSAGTGRSGELFF,TGTGCCAGCAGCGCCGGGACAGGGCGTTCCGGGGAGCTGTTTTTT
TRBJ2-2,TRBD2,TRBV23-1,.,CASSQERLAGGSNTGELFF,TGCGCCAGCAGTCAAGAGAGACTAGCGGGAGGATCGAACACCGGGGAGCTGTTTTTT
TRBJ2-2,.,TRBV5-1,.,CASSLVIGGAGELFF,TGCGCCAGCAGCTTGGTTATTGGAGGGGCCGGGGAGCTGTTTTTT
TRBJ2-1,.,TRBV10-3,.,CAISTRGSDEQFF,TGTGCCATCAGTACCCGAGGGAGCGATGAGCAGTTCTTC
TRBJ1-2,.,TRBV11-2,.,CASSSIGKDVYGYTF,TGTGCCAGCAGCTCGATAGGGAAGGATGTGTATGGCTACACCTTC
TRBJ2-3,.,TRBV5-6,.,CASSLGRRDTQYF,TGTGCCAGCAGCTTGGGCAGGAGGGATACGCAGTATTTT
TRBJ1-4,.,TRBV5-1,.,CASSLEGMGNEKLFF,TGCGCCAGCAGCTTGGAAGGGATGGGTAATGAAAAACTGTTTTTT
TRBJ1-6,TRBD1,TRBV6-1,.,CASSEGPTGQKNSPLHF,TGTGCCAGCAGTGAAGGGCCGACGGGACAGAAAAATTCACCCCTCCACTTT
TRBJ2-5,.,TRBV6-6,.,CASSPRTAQETQYF,TGTGCCAGCAGTCCTCGGACAGCCCAAGAGACCCAGTACTTC
TRBJ2-7,TRBD1,TRBV6-5,once,CASSSLIGQGWEQYF,TGTGCCAGCAGTTCATTAATCGGACAGGGATGGGAGCAGTACTTC
TRBJ2-7,.,TRBV7-9,once,CASSPNGPSREQYF,TGTGCCAGCAGCCCAAATGGACCATCTCGGGAGCAGTACTTC
TRBJ1-1,TRBD1,TRBV9,.,CASSGGGTANTEAFF,TGTGCCAGCAGCGGCGGAGGGACAGCTAACACTGAAGCTTTCTTT
TRBJ2-7,.,TRBV4-2,.,CASKGHGPEQYF,TGTGCCAGCAAGGGGCATGGGCCCGAGCAGTACTTC
TRBJ2-7,TRBD1,TRBV2,few,CASVGLRGLSYEQYF,TGTGCCAGCGTCGGTCTCAGGGGGCTGTCCTACGAGCAGTACTTC
TRBJ2-7,TRBD2,TRBV6-6,.,CASSYMITGRAVEQYF,TGTGCCAGCAGTTATATGATAACCGGGAGGGCCGTCGAGCAGTACTTC
TRBJ2-1,.,TRBV21-1,once,CASRVWKRELNEQFF,TGTGCCAGCAGGGTATGGAAGCGGGAGTTAAATGAGCAGTTCTTC
TRBJ1-3,.,TRBV10-3,.,CAISAEGNTIYF,TGTGCCATCAGTGCAGAAGGAAACACCATATATTTT
TRBJ2-1,.,TRBV5-4,.,CASELVGGVEQFF,TGTGCCAGCGAGCTCGTTGGGGGAGTTGAGCAGTTCTTC
TRBJ2-2,TRBD2,TRBV5-1,.,CASSRGLAGVVENTGELFF,TGCGCCAGCAGCAGAGGACTAGCGGGAGTCGTTGAGAACACCGGGGAGCTGTTTTTT
TRBJ1-3,.,TRBV9,.,CASSPTGSNTIYF,TGTGCCAGCAGCCCTACGGGGTCAAACACCATATATTTT
TRBJ1-4,TRBD1,TRBV18,.,CASSPPGSQGSEKLFF,TGTGCCAGCTCACCGCCAGGGTCACAGGGGAGTGAAAAACTGTTTTTT
TRBJ2-1,.,TRBV10-3,once,CAISESQSSYNEQFF,TGTGCCATCAGTGAGTCGCAGAGCTCCTACAATGAGCAGTTCTTC
TRBJ2-7,TRBD2,TRBV2,.,CASSSRSGLTYEQYF,TGTGCCAGCAGTTCCCGTAGCGGGTTAACCTACGAGCAGTACTTC
TRBJ1-1,.,TRBV15,.,CATSRVSWDTEAFF,TGTGCCACCAGCAGAGTATCTTGGGACACTGAAGCTTTCTTT
TRBJ2-3,.,TRBV2,.,CASSVSPTSGDTQYF,TGTGCCAGCAGTGTCTCCCCAACAAGTGGGGATACGCAGTATTTT
TRBJ2-7,.,TRBV6-5,few,CASSYSMGHYEQYF,TGTGCCAGCAGTTACTCGATGGGGCACTACGAGCAGTACTTC
TRBJ2-2,TRBD1,TRBV28,.,CASRGDRGRPGELFF,TGTGCCAGCAGGGGGGACAGGGGGCGTCCCGGGGAGCTGTTTTTT
TRBJ2-1,.,TRBV2,.,CASSILSSYNEQFF,TGTGCCAGCAGTATCCTATCCTCCTACAATGAGCAGTTCTTC
TRBJ2-4,.,TRBV27,.,CASSLREKGNIQYF,TGTGCCAGCAGTTTGAGGGAGAAAGGGAACATTCAGTACTTC
TRBJ1-5,.,TRBV6-6,.,CASSPQASNQPQHF,TGTGCCAGCAGTCCCCAGGCGAGCAATCAGCCCCAGCATTTT
TRBJ1-5,.,TRBV6-5,few,CASSYLGASNQPQHF,TGTGCCAGCAGTTACCTAGGGGCTAGCAATCAGCCCCAGCATTTT
TRBJ1-1,.,TRBV10-3,once,CAIIPDNMNTEAFF,TGTGCCATCATTCCGGACAACATGAACACTGAAGCTTTCTTT
TRBJ2-3,TRBD2,TRBV7-6,.,CASSVMTSGSTDTQYF,TGTGCCAGCAGCGTAATGACTAGCGGAAGCACAGATACGCAGTATTTT
TRBJ1-3,.,TRBV30,.,CAWSVGQLSGNTIYF,TGTGCCTGGAGTGTAGGGCAGCTCTCTGGAAACACCATATATTTT
TRBJ2-5,.,TRBV5-1,.,CASSLARRTQYF,TGCGCCAGCAGCTTGGCCAGACGGACCCAGTACTTC
TRBJ1-1,.,TRBV18,.,CASSLAPPTEAFF,TGTGCCAGCTCACTCGCTCCCCCGACTGAAGCTTTCTTT
TRBJ2-7,TRBD2,TRBV27,.,CASSFREDSYEQYF,TGTGCCAGCAGTTTCCGGGAGGACTCCTACGAGCAGTACTTC
TRBJ2-1,.,TRBV10-2,.,CASSSQAGRNRLNEQFF,TGCGCCAGCAGTTCCCAGGCCGGGCGGAACCGCCTCAATGAGCAGTTCTTC